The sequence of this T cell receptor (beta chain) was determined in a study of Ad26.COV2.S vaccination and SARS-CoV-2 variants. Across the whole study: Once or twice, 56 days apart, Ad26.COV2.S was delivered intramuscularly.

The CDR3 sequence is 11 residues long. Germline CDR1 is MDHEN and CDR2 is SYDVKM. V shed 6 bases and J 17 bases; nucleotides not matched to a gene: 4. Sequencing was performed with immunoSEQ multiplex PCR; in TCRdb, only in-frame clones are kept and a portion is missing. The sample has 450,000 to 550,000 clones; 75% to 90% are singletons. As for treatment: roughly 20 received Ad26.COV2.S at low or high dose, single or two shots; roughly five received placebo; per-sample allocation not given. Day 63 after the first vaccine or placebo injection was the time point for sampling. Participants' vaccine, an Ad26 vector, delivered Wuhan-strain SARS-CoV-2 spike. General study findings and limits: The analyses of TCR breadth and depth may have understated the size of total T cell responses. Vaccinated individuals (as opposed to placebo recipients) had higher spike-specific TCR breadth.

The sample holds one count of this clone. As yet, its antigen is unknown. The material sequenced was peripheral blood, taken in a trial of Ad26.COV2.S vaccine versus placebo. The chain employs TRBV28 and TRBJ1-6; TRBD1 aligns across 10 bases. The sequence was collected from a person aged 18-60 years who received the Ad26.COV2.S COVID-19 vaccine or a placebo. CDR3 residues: CASSLDRGFHF. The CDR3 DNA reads TGTGCCAGCAGCCTGGACAGGGGGTTCCACTTT.